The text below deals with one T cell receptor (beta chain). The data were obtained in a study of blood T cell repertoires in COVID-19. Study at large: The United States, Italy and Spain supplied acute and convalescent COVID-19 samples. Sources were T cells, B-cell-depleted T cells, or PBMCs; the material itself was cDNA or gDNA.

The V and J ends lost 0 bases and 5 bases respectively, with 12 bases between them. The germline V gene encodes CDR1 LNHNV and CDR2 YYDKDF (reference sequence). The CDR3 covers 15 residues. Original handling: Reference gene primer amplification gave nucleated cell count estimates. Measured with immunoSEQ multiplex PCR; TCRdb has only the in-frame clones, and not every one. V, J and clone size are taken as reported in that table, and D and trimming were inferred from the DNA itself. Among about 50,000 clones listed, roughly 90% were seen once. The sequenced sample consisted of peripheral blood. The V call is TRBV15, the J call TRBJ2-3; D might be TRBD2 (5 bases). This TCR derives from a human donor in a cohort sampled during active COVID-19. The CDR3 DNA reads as TGTGCCACCAGCAGAGATGGGCTAGCCGTAGATACGCAGTATTTT. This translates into CATSRDGLAVDTQYF.